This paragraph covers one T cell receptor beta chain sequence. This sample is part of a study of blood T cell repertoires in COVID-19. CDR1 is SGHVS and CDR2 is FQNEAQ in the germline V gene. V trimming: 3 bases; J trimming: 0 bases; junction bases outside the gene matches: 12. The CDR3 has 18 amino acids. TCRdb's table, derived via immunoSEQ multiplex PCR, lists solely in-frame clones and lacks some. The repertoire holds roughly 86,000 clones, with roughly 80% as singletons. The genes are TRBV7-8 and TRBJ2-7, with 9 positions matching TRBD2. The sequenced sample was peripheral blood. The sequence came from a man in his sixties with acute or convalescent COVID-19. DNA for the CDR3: TGTGCCAGCAGCTTGGGGGGGCTAGCGGGGATAAGCTCCTACGAGCAGTACTTC. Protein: CASSLGGLAGISSYEQYF.